These 8 T cell receptor beta chains were sequenced from one sample in a study of T cell repertoires in ileal Crohn's disease. Lamina propria lymphocytes from surgical specimens were isolated on a density gradient before sorting. The data were produced by immunoSEQ multiplex PCR, yet TCRdb's version contains in-frame clones alone and is incomplete. The data contain about 370 clones, roughly 79% of them singletons. The sample taken for sequencing was CD4+ T cells sorted from the ileum. These receptors all come from an adult with Crohn's disease.

The rearrangement joins TRBV4-1 to TRBJ2-7, with 9 nucleotides matching TRBD2. From germline, CDR1 is MGHRA and CDR2 YSYEKL. The junction had 9 bases not matched to a gene; V was cut back by 1 base and J by 2 bases. There are 17 residues in the CDR3. The CDR3 sequence: CASSQVVRAGGAYEQYF. CDR3 DNA sequence: TGCGCCAGCAGCCAAGTGGTGCGAGCGGGGGGTGCCTACGAGCAGTACTTC.

The CDR3 spells CASSGTGVRAGSPLHF. The DNA for the CDR3 is TGTGCCAGCAGCGGAACAGGGGTAAGAGCCGGTTCACCCCTCCACTTT. This sequence joins TRBV28 and TRBJ1-6, with 7 bases aligning to TRBD1. V lost 6 bases and J lost 9; bases outside the gene matches: 14. The CDR3 is made up of 16 amino acids. Germline V gene sequence: CDR1 MDHEN, CDR2 SYDVKM.

V and J are TRBV7-3 and TRBJ2-6; tentative D call: TRBD1 (6 bases). The V gene lost 4 bases and the J gene lost 2 bases, with 9 bases spanning the gap. The germline CDR1 and CDR2 sequences are SGHTA and FQGTGA. The CDR3 has 15 residues. The CDR3 DNA reads TGTGCCAGCAGCTCGCACAGGGCTGGGGCCAACGTCCTGACTTTC. Encoded protein: CASSSHRAGANVLTF. Looking up the rest from reference TRBV7-3 and TRBJ2-6 gives the full variable domain: GAGVSQTPSNKVTEKGKYVELRCDPISGHTALYWYRQSLGQGPEFLIYFQGTGAADDSGLPNDRFFAVRPEGSVSTLKIQRTERGDSAVYLCASSSHRAGANVLTFGAGSRLTVL.

The V call is TRBV30, the J call TRBJ1-1, with TRBD1 matching over 8 bases. CDR1 is GTSNPN, CDR2 SVGIG, per germline (reference sequence). Unmatched junction bases numbered 11, after V lost 0 bases and J lost 11 bases. The CDR3 spans 14 residues. The CDR3 region is CAWSVGGTGSSAFF. The CDR3, as DNA: TGTGCCTGGAGTGTAGGCGGGACAGGTAGTTCGGCTTTCTTT.

The J gene is TRBJ1-5, the V gene TRBV5-8, with D possibly being TRBD1 (5 bases). V was cut by 4 bases and J by 0 bases, with 14 bases left in between. CDR3 length: 16 residues. Germline CDR1 reads SGHTS; CDR2 reads YDEGEE. The CDR3 DNA follows: TGTGCCAGCAGCCCGGCGGGGGGTTTTAGCAATCAGCCCCAGCATTTT. It codes for CASSPAGGFSNQPQHF. The full variable domain, rest sourced from reference TRBV5-8 and TRBJ1-5, is EAGVTQSPTHLIKTRGQQATLRCSPISGHTSVYWYQQALGLGLQFLLWYDEGEERNRGNFPPRFSGRQFPNYSSELNVNALELEDSALYLCASSPAGGFSNQPQHFGDGTRLSIL.

This CDR3 is CASSPSYNEQFF. The CDR3 DNA reads as TGTGCCAGCAGCCCCAGCTACAATGAGCAGTTCTTC. V and J are TRBV7-8 and TRBJ2-1; D unclear. The CDR3 loop spans 12 amino acids. Trimming removed 5 bases from V and 3 bases from J, with 5 bases in between. Germline V CDR1 and CDR2: SGHVS, FQNEAQ.

This clone was picked up a small number of times. This chain links TRBV10-1 with TRBJ2-7; weak D call: TRBD2 (5 bases). The CDR3 runs to 12 residues. The ends were cut back, 3 bases at V and 5 bases at J, with 8 bases in the middle. In germline, CDR1 is WNHNN, CDR2 SYGVQD (reference sequence). The CDR3 reads CASSDGRDEQYF. Written as DNA, the CDR3 is TGCGCCAGCAGTGATGGGCGGGACGAGCAGTACTTC.

The genes are TRBV29-1 and TRBJ1-1; TRBD1 agrees at 7 bases. After removal of 4 bases from V and 4 bases from J, the junction contained 6 bases not matched to a gene. CDR1 and CDR2 from the germline V gene are SQVTM and ANQGSEA. CDR3 length: 13 amino acids. The CDR3 DNA reads TGCAGCGTTGCCCGGACAGGATCCACTGAAGCTTTCTTT. This gives the protein CSVARTGSTEAFF.